This entry lists 26 T cell receptor beta chains sequenced from one sample in a study of T cells in Graves' hyperthyroidism and ophthalmopathy. RNA transcripts yielded amplified TCR beta CDR3 regions. A set of HTBI primers served as the primers for a first-round RT-PCR of the TCR CDR3. One entry per CDR3 protein, called by TCRdb with MiXCR from the multiplex PCR reads. The sample consists of approximately 300,000 distinct CDR3 sequences, around a sixth of them appearing once. The specimen sequenced was blood. Receptor source: a man in his thirties or forties with Graves' hyperthyroidism.

This clonotype was found a few times. The gene calls are TRBV9 and TRBJ1-4; D is ambiguous. From germline, CDR1 is SGDLS and CDR2 YYNGEE. Trimming pared 4 bases from V and 5 bases from J, leaving 15 bases between. The CDR3 is made up of 15 amino acids. DNA for the CDR3: TGTGCCAGCAGCTTTAGGACGGGATTGAATGAAAAACTGTTTTTT. It codes for CASSFRTGLNEKLFF.

This clonotype has at least ten counts. The gene calls are TRBV5-1 and TRBJ2-1; 9 bases agree with TRBD2. This CDR3 region has 22 residues. Trimming at V came to 3 bases and at J to 0 bases, leaving 22 bases not matched to a gene. From germline, CDR1 is SGHRS and CDR2 YFSETQ. CDR3 residues: CASSYPSPTSGTRSSSYNEQFF. CDR3 nucleotides: TGCGCCAGCAGCTACCCATCCCCGACTAGCGGAACTAGATCAAGCTCCTACAATGAGCAGTTCTTC. The full variable domain, in which reference TRBV5-1 and TRBJ2-1 provide the parts outside the CDR3, is KAGVTQTPRYLIKTRGQQVTLSCSPISGHRSVSWYQQTPGQGLQFLFEYFSETQRNKGNFPGRFSGRQFSNSRSEMNVSTLELGDSALYLCASSYPSPTSGTRSSSYNEQFFGPGTRLTVL.

This chain connects TRBV7-2 to TRBJ2-2; 9 nucleotides line up with TRBD1. The CDR3 extends over 16 amino acids. V shed 5 bases, J shed 2 bases, and the junction held 6 bases outside the gene matches. Looked up from germline, CDR1 is SGHTA and CDR2 is FQGNSA. The CDR3 DNA reads TGTGCCAGCAGCCCACCGGGACAGGGAAACACCGGGGAGCTGTTTTTT. Protein sequence: CASSPPGQGNTGELFF.

This clonotype was seen repeatedly, ten times or more. The chain carries TRBV2 and TRBJ2-1, with 10 bases fitting TRBD2. Germline V CDR1 and CDR2: SNHLY, FYNNEI. V lost 1 base to trimming and J lost 7 bases; unmatched junction nucleotides: 13. The CDR3 loop spans 18 amino acids. CDR3 sequence reads: CASSEVGWSGRAVNEQFF. CDR3 nucleotides: TGTGCCAGCAGTGAAGTTGGGTGGAGCGGGAGGGCCGTGAATGAGCAGTTCTTC.

The chain carries TRBV20-1 and TRBJ2-3; 10 bases map to TRBD2. V lost 5 bases to trimming and J lost 0 bases; unmatched junction nucleotides: 23. Looked up from germline, CDR1 is DFQATT and CDR2 is SNEGSKA (reference sequence). The CDR3 runs 21 residues. DNA for the CDR3: TGCAGTGCTCCAAACTTTACACCGGGACTAGCGAGAGGCCCTAGCACAGATACGCAGTATTTT. This gives the protein CSAPNFTPGLARGPSTDTQYF.

This clonotype was found a few times. The CDR3 DNA sequence: TGTGCCAGCAGAGAGGGGGTAGCGGGAGGGATCGGTGAGCAGTTCTTC. Translating it yields CASREGVAGGIGEQFF. The genes are TRBV2 and TRBJ2-1, with 11 bases lining up with TRBD2. The germline V gene encodes CDR1 SNHLY and CDR2 FYNNEI. Germline trimming cut 6 bases from V and 9 bases from J; bases unmatched to any gene: 13. This CDR3 comprises 16 residues.

Only a few counts were recorded for this clonotype. The J gene is TRBJ1-2, the V gene TRBV2, with D possibly TRBD1 on 5 matching bases. This CDR3 has 13 amino acids. Germline loops: CDR1 SNHLY, CDR2 FYNNEI. The V end lost 6 bases, the J end lost 0 bases, and 8 bases lay between the germline ends. The chain's CDR3 is CASRDTPNYGYTF. The CDR3 nucleotides are TGTGCCAGCAGGGACACTCCTAACTATGGCTACACCTTC.

There are many counts of this clonotype. V is TRBV11-2 and J is TRBJ1-1; tentative D call: TRBD1 (5 bases). This CDR3 has 13 residues. Germline V gene data show CDR1 as SGHAT and CDR2 as FQNNGV. V was clipped by 3 bases and J by 11 bases, with 16 bases between them. The CDR3 DNA reads as TGTGCCAGCAGCTTCGCTGCGACAGTCCCGGCTTTCTTT. This translates into CASSFAATVPAFF. Supplemented by reference TRBV11-2 and TRBJ1-1, the full variable domain reads EAGVAQSPRYKIIEKRQSVAFWCNPISGHATLYWYQQILGQGPKLLIQFQNNGVVDDSQLPKDRFSAERLKGVDSTLKIQPAKLEDSAVYLCASSFAATVPAFFGQGTRLTVV.

This chain links TRBV20-1 with TRBJ2-1; D is undetermined. This CDR3 has 14 amino acids. Per germline, CDR1 DFQATT and CDR2 SNEGSKA (reference sequence). Trimming stripped 5 bases from V and 0 bases from J, with 11 bases between. The CDR3 loop is CSAVDSSSYNEQFF. Written as DNA, the CDR3 is TGCAGTGCTGTTGACTCTAGCTCCTACAATGAGCAGTTCTTC.

The sample holds a few counts of this clonotype. This rearrangement joins TRBV6-2 or TRBV6-3 to TRBJ2-7; D tentatively reads TRBD1 or TRBD2 (5 bases each). This CDR3 spans 14 amino acids. Trimming took off 5 bases at V and 3 bases at J, with 14 bases between the two ends. Germline V lookup: CDR1 MNHEY, CDR2 SVGEGT. The CDR3 protein is CASSASGTVYEQYF. DNA for the CDR3: TGTGCCAGCAGTGCTTCCGGGACCGTCTACGAGCAGTACTTC.

This clonotype has ten or more counts. V and J are TRBV5-5 and TRBJ2-4, with TRBD1 matching over 8 bases. The CDR3 extends over 16 amino acids. Trimming at V came to 0 bases and at J to 9 bases, leaving 11 bases not matched to a gene. Germline CDR1 SGHKS, CDR2 YYEKEE (reference sequence). CDR3 region: CASSLAWTGTLGIQYF. CDR3 nucleotides: TGTGCCAGCAGCTTGGCCTGGACAGGGACTTTGGGCATTCAGTACTTC.

This clonotype was seen a handful of times. The chain joins TRBV6-1 to TRBJ1-4; D is unclear. Germline assignment: CDR1 MNHNS and CDR2 SASEGT. V lost 2 bases and J 8 bases, leaving 18 bases between the germline ends. The CDR3 sequence is 16 residues long. The CDR3 sequence is CASSEILGPRTEKLFF. The CDR3 DNA follows: TGTGCCAGCAGTGAAATTTTAGGGCCACGGACGGAAAAACTGTTTTTT.

This chain joins TRBV20-1 and TRBJ2-3; 10 nucleotides align to TRBD2. Per the germline V gene, CDR1 is DFQATT and CDR2 is SNEGSKA (reference sequence). The CDR3 has 22 amino acids. Trimming cost V 0 bases and J 1 base; bases outside gene matches: 22. CDR3 DNA: TGCAGTGCTAGAGATCACCAAGGACTAGCGGCATCCCCAGGGCGCGGCACAGATACGCAGTATTTT. Translating it yields CSARDHQGLAASPGRGTDTQYF.

This rearrangement joins TRBV20-1 to TRBJ2-7; 12 bases match TRBD2. The length of the CDR3 is 13 residues. The germline CDR1 and CDR2 sequences are DFQATT and SNEGSKA (reference sequence). V lost 6 bases and J lost 7; bases outside the gene matches: 7. DNA for the CDR3: TGCAGTGCGAGGACTAGCGGGACGGGGGAGCAGTACTTC. Its protein is CSARTSGTGEQYF.

The V gene is TRBV5-1, the J gene TRBJ1-4, with 7 nucleotides matching TRBD1. The V gene's germline CDR1 is SGHRS and CDR2 YFSETQ. V was clipped by 5 bases and J by 3 bases; unmatched bases: 1. This CDR3 has 13 residues. The CDR3 reads CASRTGPNEKLFF. In DNA, the CDR3 is TGCGCCAGCAGGACAGGGCCTAATGAAAAACTGTTTTTT.

With regard to this clonotype: A read error may be the cause here, since a much bigger clone is one base away. J is TRBJ2-7 and V is TRBV5-1, with D unresolved. This CDR3 region has 11 residues. CDR1 SGHRS and CDR2 YFSETQ come from the germline V gene. For the CDR3, the DNA is TGCGCCAGCAGCGACCCCGGCGAGCAGCACTTC. Its protein is CASSDPGEQHF.

The chain couples TRBV15 to TRBJ2-5, with TRBD1 as a possible D gene (6 bases). CDR1 and CDR2 (germline): LNHNV, YYDKDF (reference sequence). The CDR3 loop spans 15 amino acids. Trimming shortened V by 1 base and J by 5 bases, and 14 bases separated the two germline ends. The CDR3 loop reads CATSRVGTGWETQYF. In nucleotides, the CDR3 is TGTGCCACCAGCAGAGTGGGAACAGGGTGGGAGACCCAGTACTTC.

In this sample, this clonotype turned up a few times. The rearrangement joins TRBV9 to TRBJ2-7; D may be TRBD2 (7 bases). This CDR3 contains 15 residues. In germline, CDR1 is SGDLS, CDR2 YYNGEE. V was pared by 4 bases and J by 2 bases, with 16 bases between. CDR3 in amino acids: CASSTAPGGPYEQYF. For the CDR3, the DNA is TGTGCCAGCAGCACCGCCCCGGGGGGCCCCTACGAGCAGTACTTC. Full variable domain (missing parts from reference TRBV9 and TRBJ2-7): DSGVTQTPKHLITATGQRVTLRCSPRSGDLSVYWYQQSLDQGLQFLIQYYNGEERAKGNILERFSAQQFPDLHSELNLSSLELGDSALYFCASSTAPGGPYEQYFGPGTRLTVT.

As DNA, the CDR3 is TGTGCCAGCAGCTCCAGGGGGCAGGCAGATACGCAGTATTTT. Translating gives CASSSRGQADTQYF. The chain is built from TRBV13 and TRBJ2-3; TRBD1 matches 8 bases. Trimming took 4 bases from V and 4 from J; bases not matched to a gene: 4. There are 14 residues in the CDR3. CDR1 and CDR2 from the germline V gene are PRHDT and FYEKMQ (reference sequence).

V gene TRBV20-1 combines with J gene TRBJ2-6, with D possibly TRBD1 on 6 matching bases. The CDR3 covers 15 residues. V was trimmed by 1 base and J by 4 bases, leaving 11 bases between them. The germline gives CDR1 DFQATT, CDR2 SNEGSKA (reference sequence). The CDR3 loop is CSARVQGFGANVLTF. In DNA form, the CDR3 reads TGCAGTGCTAGAGTACAGGGATTCGGGGCCAACGTCCTGACTTTC.

The chain is built from TRBV29-1 and TRBJ1-1; no definite D call. The CDR3 has 12 amino acids. V was pared by 8 bases and J by 2 bases, with 12 bases between. The V gene's germline CDR1 is SQVTM and CDR2 ANQGSEA. CDR3 DNA: TGCAGCACCTACAGAGGAAACACTGAAGCTTTCTTT. Translated: CSTYRGNTEAFF.

Note on this clonotype: Sequence at one end of the junction differs from germline and may be a read error. The chain combines TRBV11-2 with TRBJ2-7, with D possibly TRBD1 on 5 matching bases. CDR3 length equals 16 residues. Per germline, CDR1 SGHAT and CDR2 FQNNGV. The CDR3 bases are TGCGCCAGCAGCCAAGTGGGAAGGGGCCCGTCCTACGAGCAGTACTTC. Encoded protein: CASSQVGRGPSYEQYF.

This clonotype was found many times. The CDR3 sequence is CASSILPNTEAFF. CDR3 DNA: TGTGCCAGTAGTATTCTACCGAACACTGAAGCTTTCTTT. The V call is TRBV19, the J call TRBJ1-1; D is unclear. V shed 3 bases and J shed 1 base, with 6 bases lying between them. CDR1 LNHDA and CDR2 SQIVND come from the germline V gene (reference sequence). CDR3 length equals 13 residues.

The genes are TRBV4-3 and TRBJ2-7; D may be TRBD2 (5 bases). Per germline, CDR1 LGHNA and CDR2 YSLEER. The CDR3 sequence is 18 residues long. V was trimmed by 2 bases and J by 1 base, leaving 21 bases between them. The CDR3, as DNA: TGCGCCAGCAGCCAATGGCAGTGGGGTAAGAGCGGATCCTACGAGCAGTACTTC. Residues: CASSQWQWGKSGSYEQYF.

This clonotype was found many times. The chain has TRBV15 and TRBJ2-7; tentative D call: TRBD1 (6 bases). V lost 0 bases and J lost 2, with 8 bases in between. CDR1 and CDR2 (germline): LNHNV, YYDKDF (reference sequence). This CDR3 region has 14 residues. CDR3 in DNA: TGTGCCACCAGCAGAGATCCAGGGGCCTACGAGCAGTACTTC. As protein: CATSRDPGAYEQYF.

This clonotype has ten or more counts. The chain is built from TRBV18 and TRBJ2-3, with 7 positions matching TRBD2. The germline CDR1 and CDR2 sequences are KGHSH and LQKENI. CDR3 length: 14 amino acids. J was trimmed by 6 bases and V by 6 bases; bases with no gene match: 9. The CDR3 loop reads CASSPLGREDTQYF. In nucleotides, the CDR3 is TGTGCCAGCTCGCCTCTCGGGCGGGAGGATACGCAGTATTTT.